A selection of T cell receptor beta chains follows, all from one sample in a study of beta chain features in type 1 diabetes. The method was immunoSEQ multiplex PCR; TCRdb's version includes in-frame clones alone and lacks a portion of them. In the table there are 150,000 to 180,000 clones, around 10% of which are singletons. The source material was central memory CD4+ T cells from blood. These receptors all come from a man in his thirties or forties with type 1 diabetes. The CDR3 runs from the conserved cysteine through the conserved F or W. D genes are given only for firm matches. Where a row states a size, it is once, few, many or the class of an expanded clone; other rows omit it.

clone size: few; V gene: TRBV7-3; D gene: TRBD2; J gene: TRBJ2-7; CDR3 DNA: TGTGCCAGCAGCTTAGGCGGGAGGGAAGAGCAGTACTTC; CDR3 protein: CASSLGGREEQYF
clone size: -; V gene: TRBV10-3; D gene: TRBD2; J gene: TRBJ2-2; CDR3 DNA: TGTGCCATCAGTGAGAATAGCGGGACCCGTCGAAATCTGTTTTTT; CDR3 protein: CAISENSGTRRNLFF
clone size: -; V gene: TRBV19; D gene: TRBD1; J gene: TRBJ1-1; CDR3 DNA: TGTGCCAGTAGTCTTATTGACAGGGGGCTTGCTTTCTTT; CDR3 protein: CASSLIDRGLAFF
clone size: few; V gene: TRBV28; D gene: TRBD1; J gene: TRBJ1-1; CDR3 DNA: TGTGCCAGCAGTCTGCTACAGGGGAGGACTGAAGCTTTCTTT; CDR3 protein: CASSLLQGRTEAFF
clone size: -; V gene: TRBV6-1; D gene: -; J gene: TRBJ2-1; CDR3 DNA: TGTGCCAGCAGTGAATCAACTGTGACGGGGGAGCAGTTCTTC; CDR3 protein: CASSESTVTGEQFF
clone size: -; V gene: TRBV4-1; D gene: TRBD1; J gene: TRBJ1-5; CDR3 DNA: TGCGCCAGCAGCTACCGAGGGACAGGGGACCTTAGCAATCAGCCCCAGCATTTT; CDR3 protein: CASSYRGTGDLSNQPQHF
clone size: few; V gene: TRBV28; D gene: -; J gene: TRBJ2-2; CDR3 DNA: TGTGCCAGCAGTTCCCCCCCGGGGGTAGAGGAGCTGTTTTTT; CDR3 protein: CASSSPPGVEELFF
clone size: -; V gene: TRBV2; D gene: TRBD2; J gene: TRBJ2-5; CDR3 DNA: TGTGCCAGCACCCGGGACTATCAAGAGACCCAGTACTTC; CDR3 protein: CASTRDYQETQYF
clone size: -; V gene: TRBV2; D gene: TRBD2; J gene: TRBJ2-1; CDR3 DNA: TGTGCCAGCAGCGCTAGCGGGGGATCCTACAATGAGCAGTTCTTC; CDR3 protein: CASSASGGSYNEQFF
clone size: few; V gene: TRBV6-6; D gene: -; J gene: TRBJ2-6; CDR3 DNA: TGTGCCAGCAGCTTACAAGGGGGCTCTGGGGCCAACGTCCTGACTTTC; CDR3 protein: CASSLQGGSGANVLTF
clone size: -; V gene: TRBV5-4; D gene: -; J gene: TRBJ1-5; CDR3 DNA: TGTGCCAGCAGCTTGAAGGCGGAAGAAGATCAGCCCCAGCATTTT; CDR3 protein: CASSLKAEEDQPQHF
clone size: few; V gene: TRBV2; D gene: TRBD2; J gene: TRBJ2-7; CDR3 DNA: TGTGCCAGCAGACCCCTAGCGGGAGGTCACGAGCAGTACTTC; CDR3 protein: CASRPLAGGHEQYF
clone size: -; V gene: TRBV6-5; D gene: TRBD1; J gene: TRBJ2-1; CDR3 DNA: TGTGCCAGTAAACCGGGACAGGGGTGGAATGAGCAGTTCTTC; CDR3 protein: CASKPGQGWNEQFF
clone size: -; V gene: TRBV6-4; D gene: TRBD2; J gene: TRBJ2-1; CDR3 DNA: TGTGCCAGCAGTCAAAACGGCGGACTAGCGTTCGGTGAGCAGTTCTTC; CDR3 protein: CASSQNGGLAFGEQFF
clone size: few; V gene: TRBV9; D gene: TRBD1; J gene: TRBJ1-2; CDR3 DNA: TGTGCCAGCAGCCCGGGGACAGGAACCACCTATGGCTACACCTTC; CDR3 protein: CASSPGTGTTYGYTF
clone size: -; V gene: TRBV2; D gene: TRBD1; J gene: TRBJ2-1; CDR3 DNA: TGTGCCAGCGACAGGGGACAGTGGGACAATGAGCAGTTCTTC; CDR3 protein: CASDRGQWDNEQFF
clone size: few; V gene: TRBV27; D gene: -; J gene: TRBJ2-7; CDR3 DNA: TGTGCCAGCAGTTCGACCGGGTCCCAGGGGCAGTACTTC; CDR3 protein: CASSSTGSQGQYF
clone size: few; V gene: TRBV19; D gene: -; J gene: TRBJ2-5; CDR3 DNA: TGTGCCAGTAGTACGGACTGGAAAGAGACCCAGTACTTC; CDR3 protein: CASSTDWKETQYF
clone size: -; V gene: TRBV5-1; D gene: TRBD2; J gene: TRBJ2-5; CDR3 DNA: TGCGCCAGCACACCGGGACTAGCCGGGGAGACCCAGTACTTC; CDR3 protein: CASTPGLAGETQYF
clone size: few; V gene: TRBV5-1; D gene: -; J gene: TRBJ1-2; CDR3 DNA: TGCGCCAGCAGCTCTATCGGACACCAGTCAGGCTACACCTTC; CDR3 protein: CASSSIGHQSGYTF
clone size: few; V gene: TRBV5-1; D gene: TRBD2; J gene: TRBJ2-1; CDR3 DNA: TGCGCCAGCAGCCGGGAGGCTGAGCAGTTCTTC; CDR3 protein: CASSREAEQFF
clone size: few; V gene: TRBV29-1; D gene: -; J gene: TRBJ2-7; CDR3 DNA: TGCAGCGTTGACGTCGGGAGTGGGCTCGAGCAGTACTTC; CDR3 protein: CSVDVGSGLEQYF
clone size: few; V gene: TRBV7-2; D gene: -; J gene: TRBJ2-1; CDR3 DNA: TGTGCCAGCAGCGGGATTAGCGCCAATGAGCAGTTCTTC; CDR3 protein: CASSGISANEQFF
clone size: few; V gene: TRBV18; D gene: -; J gene: TRBJ2-7; CDR3 DNA: TGTGCCAGCTCACCAGACGCGCAGGTCGAGCAGTACTTC; CDR3 protein: CASSPDAQVEQYF
clone size: few; V gene: TRBV5-1; D gene: -; J gene: TRBJ2-5; CDR3 DNA: TGCGCCAGCAGCTTGCTAGGCTCTCAAGAGACCCAGTACTTC; CDR3 protein: CASSLLGSQETQYF
clone size: few; V gene: TRBV14; D gene: TRBD1; J gene: TRBJ2-1; CDR3 DNA: TGTGCCAGCAGCCAGGACAGGGACAGACCCTACAATGAGCAGTTCTTC; CDR3 protein: CASSQDRDRPYNEQFF
clone size: -; V gene: TRBV11-2; D gene: TRBD2; J gene: TRBJ2-3; CDR3 DNA: TGTGCCAGCAGCTTTTCGGCGGGAGGGGGCACAGATACGCAGTATTTT; CDR3 protein: CASSFSAGGGTDTQYF
clone size: few; V gene: TRBV23-1; D gene: TRBD1; J gene: TRBJ2-5; CDR3 DNA: TGCGCCAGCAGGTTCCGGACAGGGGGCCTTGGAAGAGAGACCCAGTACTTC; CDR3 protein: CASRFRTGGLGRETQYF
clone size: many; V gene: TRBV10-3; D gene: TRBD1; J gene: TRBJ1-1; CDR3 DNA: TGTGCCATCACCAGGACAGGGAGAGTATCTGAAGCTTTCTTT; CDR3 protein: CAITRTGRVSEAFF
clone size: -; V gene: TRBV7-2; D gene: TRBD2; J gene: TRBJ2-3; CDR3 DNA: TGTGCCAGCAGCTTTCGGGCTAGCGGGAGCACAGATACGCAGTATTTT; CDR3 protein: CASSFRASGSTDTQYF
clone size: -; V gene: TRBV15; D gene: -; J gene: TRBJ1-3; CDR3 DNA: TGTGCCACCAGCAGAGATTCCGTCAGGCCGGCTGGAAACACCATATATTTT; CDR3 protein: CATSRDSVRPAGNTIYF
clone size: -; V gene: TRBV7-2; D gene: TRBD1; J gene: TRBJ2-7; CDR3 DNA: TGTGCCAGCACCTCGGGGACAGCAACCTACGAGCAGTACTTC; CDR3 protein: CASTSGTATYEQYF
clone size: -; V gene: TRBV6-5; D gene: TRBD1; J gene: TRBJ1-5; CDR3 DNA: TGTGCCAGCAGCCGACAGGGGGATCAGCCCCAGCATTTT; CDR3 protein: CASSRQGDQPQHF
clone size: -; V gene: TRBV5-1; D gene: -; J gene: TRBJ2-5; CDR3 DNA: TGCGCCAGCCATAGCGGCTTCCAAGAGACCCAGTACTTC; CDR3 protein: CASHSGFQETQYF
clone size: few; V gene: TRBV28; D gene: TRBD1; J gene: TRBJ1-1; CDR3 DNA: TGTGCCAGCAGTGAGACAGGGACGAACACTGAAGCTTTCTTT; CDR3 protein: CASSETGTNTEAFF
clone size: -; V gene: TRBV6-1; D gene: TRBD2; J gene: TRBJ2-2; CDR3 DNA: TGTGCCAGCAACCCGGGGACTAGCGGGTCCGGGGAGCTGTTTTTT; CDR3 protein: CASNPGTSGSGELFF
clone size: -; V gene: TRBV7-2; D gene: TRBD1; J gene: TRBJ1-1; CDR3 DNA: TGTGCCAGCACAGAGACAGGGTTTTCAGCTTTCTTT; CDR3 protein: CASTETGFSAFF
clone size: -; V gene: TRBV5-1; D gene: TRBD1; J gene: TRBJ2-5; CDR3 DNA: TGCGCCAGCAGCTCCCTGGGACAGCTCCAAGAGACCCAGTACTTC; CDR3 protein: CASSSLGQLQETQYF
clone size: -; V gene: TRBV11-2; D gene: TRBD2; J gene: TRBJ2-3; CDR3 DNA: TGTGCCAGCGGATCTAGCGGGAGTGCAGATACGCAGTATTTT; CDR3 protein: CASGSSGSADTQYF
clone size: -; V gene: TRBV28; D gene: -; J gene: TRBJ1-5; CDR3 DNA: TGTGCCAGCAGAACACGACAGCCCCAGCATTTT; CDR3 protein: CASRTRQPQHF
clone size: -; V gene: TRBV5-1; D gene: TRBD2; J gene: TRBJ2-3; CDR3 DNA: TGCGCCAGCAGCTTGGTGCCTAGCGGAGGCACAGATACGCAGTATTTT; CDR3 protein: CASSLVPSGGTDTQYF
clone size: few; V gene: TRBV2; D gene: -; J gene: TRBJ1-2; CDR3 DNA: TGTGCCAGCAACGGGGAACACTATGGCTACACCTTC; CDR3 protein: CASNGEHYGYTF
clone size: -; V gene: TRBV2; D gene: TRBD1; J gene: TRBJ2-7; CDR3 DNA: TGTGCCAGCAGTTTATGGGACAGGTCCTACGAGCAGTACTTC; CDR3 protein: CASSLWDRSYEQYF